This is a list of T cell receptor beta chains from one sample in a study of blood T cells in healthy people across ages. Using its own MiXCR run on the 5' RACE reads, TCRdb lists one record per CDR3 protein. Altogether more than 1,400,000 distinct CDR3 sequences are present, about 40% being singletons, with the ten largest covering approximately 7.9%. Input material: blood. The receptors come from a woman aged 18 to 35 in good health. Each CDR3 is given with its conserved first and last residue. The D gene is left open where the match is weak. Rows may omit the clone size; those that give it use once, few, many or a size class.

clone_size	d_call	v_call	j_call	cdr3_nt	cdr3_aa
few	TRBD2	TRBV6-5	TRBJ2-7	TGTGCCAGCAGCGGGGGGGACAAGACCTACGAGCAGTACTTC	CASSGGDKTYEQYF
NA	TRBD2	TRBV20-1	TRBJ2-3	TGCAGTGCCTCAGCGGGAGGGTTAGATACGCAGTATTTT	CSASAGGLDTQYF
once	NA	TRBV27	TRBJ2-1	TGTGCCAGCAGCACCACGGGTTCCCATGAGCAGTTCTTC	CASSTTGSHEQFF
NA	TRBD1	TRBV5-8	TRBJ2-6	TGTGCCAGCAGCTTGGGACAGGGTGGGAACTCTGGGGCCAACGTCCTGACTTTC	CASSLGQGGNSGANVLTF
NA	NA	TRBV2	TRBJ1-5	TGTGCCAGCAGTCGGCAGGGAGGTGTGGGCAATCAGCCCCAGCATTTT	CASSRQGGVGNQPQHF
NA	NA	TRBV25-1	TRBJ2-7	TGTGCCAGCAGTGAACCCAGGGGCGAGCAGTACTTC	CASSEPRGEQYF
NA	NA	TRBV20-1	TRBJ2-7	TGCAGTGCTAGAGGCGGGACGCTCACTGAGCAGTACTTC	CSARGGTLTEQYF
NA	TRBD1	TRBV6-1	TRBJ1-5	TGTGCCAGCAGCTCTGCCACAGGGGCATATAGCAATCAGCCCCAGCATTTT	CASSSATGAYSNQPQHF
NA	TRBD2	TRBV7-7	TRBJ2-1	TGTGCCAGCAGCCCGGGACTAGCGGGAGGCCTTGAGCAGTTCTTC	CASSPGLAGGLEQFF
few	NA	TRBV21-1	TRBJ2-7	TGTGCCAGCAGCAAAGAGGTCCCCTACGAGCAGTACTTC	CASSKEVPYEQYF
NA	NA	TRBV20-1	TRBJ2-1	TGCAGTGCTACTCCGGGACCGGTCTACGAGCAGTTCTTC	CSATPGPVYEQFF
NA	NA	TRBV18	TRBJ1-2	TGTGCCAGCTCCCCTCGGGGGCCCTTTAACTATGGCTACACCTTC	CASSPRGPFNYGYTF
few	TRBD1	TRBV7-2	TRBJ2-7	TGTGCCAGCAGCTTAAGGTGGACAGGGGCGCCGGTTTACGAGCAGTACTTC	CASSLRWTGAPVYEQYF
NA	NA	TRBV29-1	TRBJ2-2	TGCAGCGTTGAGAGGCGCGGGACCGGGGAGCTGTTTTTT	CSVERRGTGELFF
few	TRBD1	TRBV2	TRBJ2-5	TGTGCCAGCAGTGGGCAGGGGGCAGAGACCCAGTACTTC	CASSGQGAETQYF
NA	NA	TRBV7-2	TRBJ1-4	TGTGCCAGCAGCTTACCTACCAGTGAAAAACTGTTTTTT	CASSLPTSEKLFF
NA	TRBD1	TRBV2	TRBJ1-2	TGTGCCAGCACAGGGGGATCCGTCTATGGCTACACCTTC	CASTGGSVYGYTF
NA	NA	TRBV20-1	TRBJ1-3	TGCAGTGCTAGAGATCGCGGCAGGGGAAACACTATATATTTT	CSARDRGRGNTIYF
NA	NA	TRBV4-1	TRBJ2-7	TGCGCCAGCAGCCAAGTCCCACAGGGACCCTACGAGCAGTACTTC	CASSQVPQGPYEQYF
few	NA	TRBV27	TRBJ2-1	TGTGCCAGCAGTTTAATGGGGGGGCGACACAATGAGCAGTTCTTC	CASSLMGGRHNEQFF
few	TRBD2	TRBV7-8	TRBJ2-3	TGTGCCAGCAGCCTCCAGACTAGCACCGATACGCAGTATTTT	CASSLQTSTDTQYF
NA	TRBD2	TRBV20-1	TRBJ2-7	TGCAGTGCTAGGTCCCTAGCGGATACCTACGAGCAGTACTTC	CSARSLADTYEQYF
NA	TRBD2	TRBV4-1	TRBJ2-7	TGCGCCAGCAGCCCCGAAAGCGGGGGGGCCCTTTCCTACGAGCAGTACTTC	CASSPESGGALSYEQYF
once	TRBD2	TRBV4-2	TRBJ2-1	TGTGCCAGCAGCCAAGAAGCGGGAGGAACTGGGGATGAGCAGTTCTTC	CASSQEAGGTGDEQFF
NA	NA	TRBV5-1	TRBJ2-3	TGCGCCAGCAGCTTCATGGCAGATACGCAGTATTTT	CASSFMADTQYF
NA	NA	TRBV20-1	TRBJ2-1	TGCAGTGCCCCGGAGGGTGACAATGAGCAGTTCTTC	CSAPEGDNEQFF
NA	NA	TRBV6-1	TRBJ1-2	TGTGCCAGCAGTGAACACGGACGGTTCTATGGCTACACCTTC	CASSEHGRFYGYTF
NA	NA	TRBV20-1	TRBJ2-7	TGCAGTGCTAAAAGTTCGGATTCCTACTACGAGCAGTACTTC	CSAKSSDSYYEQYF
few	NA	TRBV20-1	TRBJ2-2	TGCAGTGCGGCCGGACCGACGAACACCGGGGAGCTGTTTTTT	CSAAGPTNTGELFF
NA	TRBD1	TRBV29-1	TRBJ2-7	TGCAGCGTTGAAAGCCCGGACAGGTCCTACAATGAGCAGTACTTC	CSVESPDRSYNEQYF
once	TRBD1	TRBV7-8	TRBJ1-4	TGTGCCAGCAGCGGGGGACAGGAGAATGAAAAACTGTTTTTT	CASSGGQENEKLFF
many	NA	TRBV29-1	TRBJ1-2	TGCAGCGCCCCCCGGGGGTCCTATGGCTACACCTTC	CSAPRGSYGYTF
NA	TRBD2	TRBV6-6	TRBJ2-7	TGTGCCAGCAGGACAGCGGGAGGTAAAAATGAGCAGTACTTC	CASRTAGGKNEQYF
NA	NA	TRBV6-1	TRBJ2-1	TGTGCCAGCAGCCTCCTCGGGCCGACCGAGCAGTTCTTC	CASSLLGPTEQFF
NA	NA	TRBV20-1	TRBJ2-3	TGCAGTGCTTCAGGACGGTTGAGCACAGATACGCAGTATTTT	CSASGRLSTDTQYF
few	NA	TRBV2	TRBJ1-6	TGTGCCAGCAGTGCCCGAGATCCGGCTAATTCACCCCTCCACTTT	CASSARDPANSPLHF
few	NA	TRBV20-1	TRBJ2-3	TGCTCCGCGGGCGGCGCTAGCACAGATACGCAGTATTTT	CSAGGASTDTQYF
NA	NA	TRBV6-5	TRBJ1-6	TGTGCCAGCACCCGGAGGGTGGGTGCTTCACCCCTCCACTTT	CASTRRVGASPLHF
NA	TRBD2	TRBV6-5	TRBJ2-7	TGTGCCAGCAGCTCTAGCGGAAACTCCTACAATGAGCAGTACTTC	CASSSSGNSYNEQYF
NA	TRBD1	TRBV7-9	TRBJ1-6	TGTGCCAGCAGCATGGGACAGGAGAATTCACCCCTCCACTTT	CASSMGQENSPLHF
NA	TRBD1	TRBV3-1	TRBJ1-4	TGTGCCAGCAGCCAGGCGACAATACAGGGGGCTAATGAAAAACTGTTTTTT	CASSQATIQGANEKLFF
NA	NA	TRBV10-3	TRBJ1-1	TGTGCCATCAGTGGGGGCGGAGGGAAAAAAACTGAAGCTTTCTTT	CAISGGGGKKTEAFF
NA	NA	TRBV4-1	TRBJ1-2	TGCGCCAGCAGCGTTCGGACAGTGGGGAACTATGGCTACACCTTC	CASSVRTVGNYGYTF
many	NA	TRBV10-3	TRBJ1-2	TGTGCCATCAGTGAGTCGCTCCCAAGGGGCTACACCTTC	CAISESLPRGYTF
few	NA	TRBV12-3/TRBV12-4	TRBJ2-1	TGTGCCAGCAGACACGGCCCTTTCTCCTACAATGAGCAGTTCTTC	CASRHGPFSYNEQFF
NA	TRBD2	TRBV3-1	TRBJ2-1	TGTGCCAGCAGCCAAGATGGGGGGGTGAGGCAGTTCTTC	CASSQDGGVRQFF
NA	NA	TRBV7-9	TRBJ2-3	TGTGCCAGCAGCCCTACAGGGTCTGCGGATACGCTGTATTTT	CASSPTGSADTLYF
NA	TRBD2	TRBV25-1	TRBJ2-7	TGTGCCAGCGGACAACTAGCGGGAGATGGCGAGCAGTACTTC	CASGQLAGDGEQYF
NA	TRBD1	TRBV2	TRBJ1-5	TGTGCCAGCAGACCCAGGGGGGGGGCCAATCAGCCCCAGCATTTT	CASRPRGGANQPQHF